The T cell receptor beta chain under discussion was sequenced for a study of graft-versus-host responses after intestinal transplantation. Study overall: Induction using anti-thymocyte globulin, followed by tacrolimus and steroids for two to four years, was given to all recipients.

The assay was immunoSEQ multiplex PCR, and TCRdb's table has in-frame clones only and misses some. The sample includes 100,000 to 120,000 clones, about 93% of them seen just once. Details on this clone: What it binds is unknown.

Study results and limitations: Some GvH clones were seen earlier in gut or blood, suggesting intestinal origin.

This CDR3 contains 15 residues. After removal of 1 base from V and 4 bases from J, the junction contained 4 bases not matched to a gene. Germline CDR1 and CDR2: SGHVS and FNYEAQ. The rearrangement joins TRBV7-6 to TRBJ2-7; 10 positions agree with TRBD1. The clonotype comes from a human donor who received an intestinal transplant. The source was unstimulated CD8+ T cells sorted from spleen or lymph node cells, collected before intestinal transplant. CDR3 protein: CASSLGGTGVYEQYF. CDR3 bases: TGTGCCAGCAGCTTAGGGGGGACAGGGGTGTACGAGCAGTACTTC.